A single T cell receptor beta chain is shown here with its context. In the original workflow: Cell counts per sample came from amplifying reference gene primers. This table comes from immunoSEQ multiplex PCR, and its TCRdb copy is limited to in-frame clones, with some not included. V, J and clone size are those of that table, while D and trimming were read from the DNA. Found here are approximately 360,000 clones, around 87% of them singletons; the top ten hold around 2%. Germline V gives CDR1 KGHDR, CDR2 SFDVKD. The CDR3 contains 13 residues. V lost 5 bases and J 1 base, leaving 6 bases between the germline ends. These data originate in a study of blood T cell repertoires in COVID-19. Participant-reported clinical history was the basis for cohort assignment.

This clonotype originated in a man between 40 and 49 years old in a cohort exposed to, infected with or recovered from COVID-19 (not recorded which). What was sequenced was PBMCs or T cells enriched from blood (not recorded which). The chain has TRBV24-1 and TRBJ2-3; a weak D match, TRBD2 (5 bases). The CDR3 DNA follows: TGTGCCACCAGTGGGGGAGGCACAGATACGCAGTATTTT. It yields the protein CATSGGGTDTQYF.